Each of the 18 T cell receptor beta chains below was sequenced from the same sample in a study of identifying expanded T cells in peripheral blood. The data were produced by immunoSEQ multiplex PCR, yet TCRdb's version contains in-frame clones alone and is incomplete. The sample has approximately 130,000 clones, 84% seen once; the top ten hold approximately 3%. The sequencing input was blood. These receptors came from a person aged 18 to 75 in good health.

The chain is built from TRBV27 and TRBJ2-3, with TRBD1 matching over 7 bases. Germline assignment: CDR1 MNHEY and CDR2 SMNVEV (reference sequence). The junction had 9 bases not matched to a gene; V was cut back by 9 bases and J by 3 bases. The CDR3 runs 14 residues. The CDR3 sequence: CASKRQGSTDTQYF. The CDR3 DNA sequence: TGTGCCAGTAAACGACAGGGTTCAACAGATACGCAGTATTTT.

This clone has just a few counts. The V gene is TRBV5-1, the J gene TRBJ1-2; weak D call: TRBD1 (5 bases). Germline V CDR1 and CDR2: SGHRS, YFSETQ. The CDR3 totals 14 residues. Trimming stripped 4 bases from V and 4 bases from J, with 14 bases between. The CDR3, as DNA: TGCGCCAGCAGCCCGTCATCCGGGACCTATGGCTACACCTTC. Amino acid sequence: CASSPSSGTYGYTF.

J is TRBJ1-6 and V is TRBV11-3; 7 bases map to TRBD1. Germline CDR1 SGHNT, CDR2 YENEEA. There are 15 residues in the CDR3. Trimming removed 7 bases from V and 9 bases from J; junction bases left unmatched: 12. The DNA of the CDR3 is TGTGCCAGCACCCTACGTATGGGACAGTTTTCACCCCTCCACTTT. Its protein is CASTLRMGQFSPLHF.

V usage is TRBV30 and J usage is TRBJ2-6, with 8 bases that match TRBD1. The trim removed 4 bases at V and 3 bases at J, leaving 5 bases unmatched. Germline-derived CDR1 and CDR2 are GTSNPN and SVGIG (reference sequence). There are 15 residues in the CDR3. CDR3 in amino acids: CAWTEQGVGANVLTF. The CDR3 region has the DNA TGTGCCTGGACAGAACAGGGGGTTGGGGCCAACGTCCTGACTTTC.

The chain recombines TRBV7-9 with TRBJ1-1, with a weak D call TRBD1 (6 bases). The length of the CDR3 is 16 residues. V was cut by 3 bases and J by 4 bases, with 18 bases left in between. Germline values: CDR1 SEHNR, CDR2 FQNEAQ (reference sequence). The CDR3 DNA sequence: TGTGCCAGCAGCTTTCTAGTTAGGGGGGGAGGCACTGAAGCTTTCTTT. Encoded protein: CASSFLVRGGGTEAFF.

This clone was found once. The chain has TRBV18 and TRBJ1-4; no firm D call. The CDR3 is 16 residues long. Germline V gene data show CDR1 as KGHSH and CDR2 as LQKENI. The V gene lost 0 bases and the J gene lost 3 bases, with 11 bases spanning the gap. CDR3: CASSPPGMGANEKLFF. The CDR3 DNA reads as TGTGCCAGCTCACCACCAGGGATGGGAGCTAATGAAAAACTGTTTTTT.

V and J are TRBV27 and TRBJ1-1; 9 positions match TRBD1. This CDR3 comprises 16 residues. Germline trimming cut 4 bases from V and 2 bases from J; bases unmatched to any gene: 8. Germline V gives CDR1 MNHEY, CDR2 SMNVEV (reference sequence). The CDR3 loop is CASSSYRQGENTEAFF. Written as DNA, the CDR3 is TGTGCCAGCAGTTCCTACCGACAGGGGGAAAACACTGAAGCTTTCTTT.

V gene TRBV11-2 combines with J gene TRBJ2-6; D is undetermined. Germline CDR1 SGHAT, CDR2 FQNNGV. This CDR3 has 19 residues. V lost 2 bases and J lost 0, with 17 bases in between. CDR3 in DNA: TGTGCCAGCAGCTTATGGAAGGACCCCAATAACTCTGGGGCCAACGTCCTGACTTTC. Translation: CASSLWKDPNNSGANVLTF.

The rearrangement links TRBV25-1 to TRBJ2-5; perhaps TRBD1 as D (5 bases). V was shortened by 2 bases and J by 4 bases, with 11 bases between the two germline ends. The germline V gene encodes CDR1 MGHDK and CDR2 SYGVNS. The CDR3 spans 14 residues. CDR3 sequence reads: CASSEGVRGETQYF. For the CDR3, the DNA is TGTGCCAGCAGTGAAGGTGTAAGGGGAGAGACCCAGTACTTC.

The V gene is TRBV4-3, the J gene TRBJ1-3; D is ambiguous. The CDR3 contains 17 residues. CDR1 LGHNA and CDR2 YSLEER come from the germline V gene. Trimming pared 0 bases from V and 2 bases from J, leaving 14 bases between. This chain's CDR3 is CASSQDWRDWTGNTIYF. CDR3 nucleotides: TGCGCCAGCAGCCAAGATTGGAGAGATTGGACTGGAAACACCATATATTTT.

V gene TRBV9 combines with J gene TRBJ1-1; no clear D. Trimming took 1 base from V and 0 from J, leaving 7 bases between them. This CDR3 region has 14 residues. Per germline, CDR1 SGDLS and CDR2 YYNGEE. The CDR3 coding sequence is TGTGCCAGCAGCGTAACGTCAGTGAACACTGAAGCTTTCTTT. Translating gives CASSVTSVNTEAFF.

V gene TRBV28 combines with J gene TRBJ1-2, with 8 nucleotides matching TRBD1. Unmatched junction bases numbered 8, after V lost 10 bases and J lost 7 bases. Germline CDR1 reads MDHEN; CDR2 reads SYDVKM. The CDR3 loop spans 12 amino acids. The CDR3 loop is CAIYGQGGGYTF. CDR3 DNA: TGTGCCATATACGGACAGGGTGGTGGCTACACCTTC.

The J gene is TRBJ1-1, the V gene TRBV5-5; no reliable D call. This CDR3 is 14 amino acids long. From germline, CDR1 is SGHKS and CDR2 YYEKEE (reference sequence). V gave up 2 bases and J gave up 0 bases, with 8 bases separating them. The CDR3, as DNA: TGTGCCAGCAGCTTACGGAACATGAACACTGAAGCTTTCTTT. Protein product: CASSLRNMNTEAFF.

J is TRBJ2-7 and V is TRBV5-1; D is perhaps TRBD1 or TRBD2 (5 bases each). Per the germline V gene, CDR1 is SGHRS and CDR2 is YFSETQ. Deletions cut 2 bases from V and 2 bases from J, with 14 bases between. The CDR3 loop spans 15 amino acids. The CDR3 DNA reads as TGCGCCAGCAGCTTATTGGGACGGACCACCTACGAGCAGTACTTC. Its protein is CASSLLGRTTYEQYF.

CDR3 nucleotide sequence: TGCGCCAGCAGCCCGGCCGTCCAGGGGTACGAGCAGTACTTC. This gives the protein CASSPAVQGYEQYF. The chain links TRBV4-1 to TRBJ2-7; tentatively, D is TRBD1 (6 bases). Trimming cost V 4 bases and J 4 bases, with 14 bases left between them. CDR3 size: 14 residues. Germline V CDR1 and CDR2: MGHRA, YSYEKL.

V usage is TRBV4-1 and J usage is TRBJ2-2; D might be TRBD1 or TRBD2, each matching 5 bases. The germline gives CDR1 MGHRA, CDR2 YSYEKL. The CDR3 runs to 13 residues. With 5 bases removed from V and 2 bases from J, the gap between germline ends came to 6 bases. In DNA, the CDR3 is TGCGCCAGCAGCGGGGGAAACACCGGGGAGCTGTTTTTT. Translated: CASSGGNTGELFF.

V usage is TRBV12-5 and J usage is TRBJ1-2; tentatively, D is TRBD1 (5 bases). The germline V gene has CDR1 LGHNT and CDR2 FRNRAP. The V and J ends lost 7 bases and 4 bases respectively, with 16 bases between them. This CDR3 has 14 amino acids. Here the CDR3 DNA reads TGTGCTAGTGCGGCGGGGGGGGTTAGCTATGGCTACACCTTC. This translates into CASAAGGVSYGYTF.

The V and J genes are TRBV28 and TRBJ1-3; 7 bases agree with TRBD1. Germline V CDR1 and CDR2: MDHEN, SYDVKM. V lost 9 bases, J lost 0 bases, and 8 bases stayed unmatched. This CDR3 spans 15 amino acids. In DNA form, the CDR3 reads TGTGCCAGTGAGGGACAGTTGATCTCTGGAAACACCATATATTTT. This encodes CASEGQLISGNTIYF.